The 12 T cell receptor beta chains listed next were all sequenced from one sample in a study of blood T cell repertoires in COVID-19. Data came from immunoSEQ multiplex PCR; TCRdb stores just in-frame clones and leaves some out. The data contain about 97,000 clones, approximately 87% of them singletons. The sequenced sample was peripheral blood. The source is a human donor in a cohort sampled during active COVID-19.

The chain uses TRBV6-5 and TRBJ2-7, with TRBD2 as a possible D gene (5 bases). The CDR3 totals 14 residues. Germline V gene lookup returns CDR1 MNHEY and CDR2 SVGAGI. V dropped 2 bases and J dropped 4 bases, with 12 bases sitting between them. The CDR3 DNA follows: TGTGCCAGCAGTTACCGCGTGGAGGCGTACGAGCAGTACTTC. Amino acid sequence: CASSYRVEAYEQYF.

Here the CDR3 reads CASTRTRGPYEQYF. The CDR3 DNA is TGTGCCAGCACCAGGACCAGGGGTCCATACGAGCAGTACTTC. V usage is TRBV6-5 and J usage is TRBJ2-7; a weak D match, TRBD1 (6 bases). The V end lost 7 bases, the J end lost 4 bases, and 17 bases lay between the germline ends. From germline, CDR1 is MNHEY and CDR2 SVGAGI. The CDR3 has 14 residues.

The V call is TRBV11-3, the J call TRBJ2-1, with TRBD2 identical over 10 bases. The J segment lost 9 bases and the V segment lost 6 bases, leaving 8 bases of the junction unmatched. The CDR3 covers 14 residues. CDR1 SGHNT and CDR2 YENEEA come from the germline V gene. CDR3 sequence (DNA): TGTGCCAGCAGTTTATTAGCGGGAGGTAGTGAGCAGTTCTTC. It is translated as CASSLLAGGSEQFF.

The chain carries TRBV7-3 and TRBJ1-1; D is unclear. V lost 1 base and J 11 bases, leaving 23 bases between the germline ends. Germline V CDR1 and CDR2: SGHTA, FQGTGA. This CDR3 has 16 amino acids. CDR3 sequence (DNA): TGTGCCAGCAGCTTAAACCCCTCGTCGCCGGGTAGAGGGGCTTTCTTT. The encoded protein is CASSLNPSSPGRGAFF.

The chain employs TRBV27 and TRBJ1-1; D is ambiguous. This CDR3 is 15 amino acids long. CDR1 MNHEY and CDR2 SMNVEV come from the germline V gene (reference sequence). Trimming took 2 bases from V and 1 from J, leaving 11 bases between them. CDR3 in DNA: TGTGCCAGCAGTTTAACGCTAGCATCGAACACTGAAGCTTTCTTT. Translated, it gives CASSLTLASNTEAFF.

V and J are TRBV5-1 and TRBJ2-2; D ambiguous. Germline lookup yields CDR1 SGHRS and CDR2 YFSETQ. CDR3 size: 14 residues. The V end lost 1 base, the J end lost 2 bases, and 6 bases lay between the germline ends. This CDR3 is CASSLRHNTGELFF. Here the CDR3 DNA reads TGCGCCAGCAGCTTGAGACATAACACCGGGGAGCTGTTTTTT.

This chain connects TRBV5-4 to TRBJ1-1; no definite D call. Germline V lookup: CDR1 SGHNT, CDR2 YYREEE (reference sequence). The CDR3 spans 11 residues. V was cut by 6 bases and J by 2 bases, with 5 bases left in between. The CDR3 DNA sequence: TGTGCCAGCAATTCTAACACTGAAGCTTTCTTT. It is translated as CASNSNTEAFF.

The rearrangement uses TRBV15 and TRBJ2-7; maybe TRBD2 (6 bases). This CDR3 has 15 amino acids. Germline CDR1 LNHNV, CDR2 YYDKDF (reference sequence). The V end lost 3 bases, the J end lost 2 bases, and 14 bases lay between the germline ends. The CDR3 here is CATSRMAGIAYEQYF. The CDR3 DNA follows: TGTGCCACCAGCAGGATGGCGGGGATCGCCTACGAGCAGTACTTC.

The genes are TRBV11-2 and TRBJ1-1; TRBD1 might be the D (5 bases). The CDR3 is made up of 16 amino acids. Germline V gene sequence: CDR1 SGHAT, CDR2 FQNNGV. V was cut by 1 base and J by 9 bases, with 21 bases left in between. The CDR3 here is CASSLGRVGSQGKAFF. The CDR3 nucleotides read TGTGCCAGCAGCTTAGGTCGCGTAGGAAGCCAGGGTAAAGCTTTCTTT.

This chain links TRBV7-9 with TRBJ1-5, with TRBD1 as a possible D gene (5 bases). Germline V gene lookup returns CDR1 SEHNR and CDR2 FQNEAQ (reference sequence). Trimming removed 5 bases at V and 9 bases at J, with 20 bases between. CDR3 length equals 15 residues. The DNA for the CDR3 is TGTGCCAGCAGCGGGGGGACGGGGGGGAATTTGCCCCAGCATTTT. Translated, it gives CASSGGTGGNLPQHF.

This clone was picked up one time. The V call is TRBV7-2, the J call TRBJ1-6; TRBD1 matches 9 bases. V was clipped by 2 bases and J by 10 bases; unmatched bases: 9. This CDR3 contains 16 residues. Germline loops: CDR1 SGHTA, CDR2 FQGNSA. The CDR3 DNA reads TGTGCCAGCAGCTTATCTTACAGGGGGCCCTGGTCACCCCTCCACTTT. Protein product: CASSLSYRGPWSPLHF.

The V and J genes are TRBV7-8 and TRBJ1-3; 9 bases are shared with TRBD1. V trimming: 3 bases; J trimming: 2 bases; junction bases outside the gene matches: 5. From germline, CDR1 is SGHVS and CDR2 FQNEAQ. The CDR3 totals 16 residues. The CDR3 reads CASSLTGTGTGNTIYF. CDR3 in DNA: TGTGCCAGCAGCTTGACCGGGACAGGGACTGGAAACACCATATATTTT.